The next 5 T cell receptor beta chains were all read from a single sample in a study of shared clonotypes between healthy human individuals. TCRdb's table, derived via immunoSEQ multiplex PCR, lists solely in-frame clones and lacks some. The table has around 330,000 clones, less than 85% seen once. The sequencing input was memory CD4+ T cells sorted from blood. Subset indicated: CD45RA-negative fraction. The receptors stem from a man between 25 and 39 years old in good health.

This clone has a single count. The chain carries TRBV19 and TRBJ1-2; D call uncertain. Germline V gene lookup returns CDR1 LNHDA and CDR2 SQIVND (reference sequence). The CDR3 covers 13 residues. V dropped 1 base and J dropped 4 bases, with 7 bases sitting between them. The CDR3 sequence is CASSIGEFYGYTF. CDR3 in DNA: TGTGCCAGTAGTATAGGCGAGTTCTATGGCTACACCTTC. Supplemented by reference TRBV19 and TRBJ1-2, the full variable domain reads DGGITQSPKYLFRKEGQNVTLSCEQNLNHDAMYWYRQDPGQGLRLIYYSQIVNDFQKGDIAEGYSVSREKKESFPLTVTSAQKNPTAFYLCASSIGEFYGYTFGSGTRLTVV.

This chain connects TRBV27 to TRBJ2-2; no clear D gene. From germline, CDR1 is MNHEY and CDR2 SMNVEV (reference sequence). V gave up 8 bases and J gave up 0 bases, with 7 bases separating them. This CDR3 is built from 13 residues. CDR3: CASGRTNTGELFF. Here the CDR3 DNA reads TGTGCCAGCGGAAGAACGAACACCGGGGAGCTGTTTTTT.

The chain combines TRBV4-2 with TRBJ2-1, with 12 bases lining up with TRBD2. V shed 0 bases, J shed 7 bases, and the junction held 7 bases outside the gene matches. Germline V gives CDR1 LGHNA, CDR2 YNFKEQ. CDR3 length: 17 residues. The CDR3 loop is CASSQEPTGTSGNEQFF. CDR3 DNA sequence: TGTGCCAGCAGCCAAGAGCCCACCGGGACTAGCGGGAATGAGCAGTTCTTC.

The V and J genes are TRBV5-5 and TRBJ1-5; D may be TRBD1 (5 bases). The germline V gene encodes CDR1 SGHKS and CDR2 YYEKEE (reference sequence). CDR3 length: 14 amino acids. V was pared by 0 bases and J by 11 bases, with 15 bases between. CDR3 in DNA: TGTGCCAGCAGCTTGGGGGACGGTACGGCTGCCCAGCATTTT. Protein product: CASSLGDGTAAQHF.

The chain recombines TRBV5-1 with TRBJ2-2; weak D call: TRBD1 (5 bases). Trimming left V 4 bases short and J 0 bases short, with 22 bases between. The CDR3 loop spans 19 amino acids. Germline V CDR1 and CDR2: SGHRS, YFSETQ. The CDR3 coding sequence is TGCGCCAGCAGCCCTCAGTTTGCAGGGCGAGTAACGAACACCGGGGAGCTGTTTTTT. This codes for CASSPQFAGRVTNTGELFF.